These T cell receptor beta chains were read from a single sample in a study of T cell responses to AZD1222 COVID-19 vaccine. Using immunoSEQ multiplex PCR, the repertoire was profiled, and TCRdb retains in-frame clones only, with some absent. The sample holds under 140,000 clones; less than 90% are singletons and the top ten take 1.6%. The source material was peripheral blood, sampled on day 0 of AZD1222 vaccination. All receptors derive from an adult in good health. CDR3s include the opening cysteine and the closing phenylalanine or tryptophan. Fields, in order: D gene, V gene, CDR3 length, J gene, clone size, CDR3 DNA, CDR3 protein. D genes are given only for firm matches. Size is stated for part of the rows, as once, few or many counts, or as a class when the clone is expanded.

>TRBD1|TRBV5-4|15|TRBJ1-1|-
TGTGCCAGCAGCCCGACAGGGGCCTCTAGGGGTGAAGCTTTCTTT
CASSPTGASRGEAFF
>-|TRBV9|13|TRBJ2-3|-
TGTGCCAGCAGCTCAGGACAGACAGATACGCAGTATTTT
CASSSGQTDTQYF
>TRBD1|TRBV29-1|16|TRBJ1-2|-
TGCAGCGTTGGGGGGGTGGGACAGGCCCTGGACTATGGCTACACCTTC
CSVGGVGQALDYGYTF
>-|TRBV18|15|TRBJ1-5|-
TGTGCCAGCTCAAGACGACAGGAAGAGAATCAGCCCCAGCATTTT
CASSRRQEENQPQHF
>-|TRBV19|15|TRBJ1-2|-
TGTGCCAGTAGTACCCCTGCCCGCGGGGACTATGGCTACACCTTC
CASSTPARGDYGYTF
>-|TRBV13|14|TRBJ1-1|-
TGTGCCAGCAGCCCCCAGCCGGGAGTTCATGAAGCTTTCTTT
CASSPQPGVHEAFF
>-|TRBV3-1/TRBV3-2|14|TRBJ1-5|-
TGTGCCAGCAGCTTAACATCCGGGGGCCAGCCCCAGCATTTT
CASSLTSGGQPQHF
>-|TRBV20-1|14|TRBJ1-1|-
TGCAGTGCTAGTTTGAACAGGCTGAACACTGAAGCTTTCTTT
CSASLNRLNTEAFF
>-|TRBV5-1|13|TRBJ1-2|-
TGCGCCAGCACTAGAGAGGGCCACTATGGCTACACCTTC
CASTREGHYGYTF
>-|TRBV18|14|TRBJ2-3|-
TGTGCCAGCTCACCCTTGAGTCCCACAGATACGCAGTATTTT
CASSPLSPTDTQYF
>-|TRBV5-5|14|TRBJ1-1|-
TGTGCCAGCAGCCCGGACGGGACAAACACTGAAGCTTTCTTT
CASSPDGTNTEAFF
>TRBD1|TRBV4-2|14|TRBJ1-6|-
TGTGCCAGCAGCCAGCAGACAGGGGAGTCACCCCTCCACTTT
CASSQQTGESPLHF
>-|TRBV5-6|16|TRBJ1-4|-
TGTGCCAGCAGCTTCTACAGCCCGACAACTAATGAAAAACTGTTTTTT
CASSFYSPTTNEKLFF
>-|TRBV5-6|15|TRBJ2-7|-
TGTGCCAGCAGCTTGGGCGGGACGGGGCGTGGCGAGCAGTACTTC
CASSLGGTGRGEQYF
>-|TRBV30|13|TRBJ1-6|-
TGTGCCTGGAGTCCTACAGGAAATTCACCCCTCCACTTT
CAWSPTGNSPLHF
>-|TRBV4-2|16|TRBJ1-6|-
TGTGCCAGCAGCCAAGATCGGAGGGCGAAGAATTCACCCCTCCACTTT
CASSQDRRAKNSPLHF
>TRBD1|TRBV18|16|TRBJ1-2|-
TGTGCCAGCTCACCAAACACAGGGGGCTCGAACTATGGCTACACCTTC
CASSPNTGGSNYGYTF
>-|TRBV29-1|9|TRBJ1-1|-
TGCAGCGCTGGGACAGAAGCTTTCTTT
CSAGTEAFF
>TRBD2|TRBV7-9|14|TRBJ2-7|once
TGTGCCAGCGGGGGGACTAGCGGGGTCTACGAGCAGTACTTC
CASGGTSGVYEQYF
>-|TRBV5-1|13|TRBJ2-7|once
TGCGCCAGCAGCCCGGATGGGGATCACGAGCAGTACTTC
CASSPDGDHEQYF
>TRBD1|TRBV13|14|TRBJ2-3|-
TGTGCCAGCAGCTCCAGGGGGCGCACAGATACGCAGTATTTT
CASSSRGRTDTQYF
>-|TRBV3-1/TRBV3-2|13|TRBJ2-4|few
TGTGCCAGCAGCCAATCTAGCACGGGCTCTCAGTACTTC
CASSQSSTGSQYF
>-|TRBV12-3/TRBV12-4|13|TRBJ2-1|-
TGTGCCAGCAGTTTAGGAGACTACAATGAGCAGTTCTTC
CASSLGDYNEQFF
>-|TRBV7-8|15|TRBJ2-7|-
TGTGCCAGCAGCTTAGTTGTGGGGAGCTCCTACGAGCAGTACTTC
CASSLVVGSSYEQYF
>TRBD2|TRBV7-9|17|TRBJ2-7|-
TGTGCCAGCAGCTTCGCGGTAAGGACTAGCAGCTCCTACGAGCAGTACTTC
CASSFAVRTSSSYEQYF
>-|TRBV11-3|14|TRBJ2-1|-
TGTGCCAGCAGCTTAGAATCTCTTGGGGTCCCCATGTTCTTC
CASSLESLGVPMFF
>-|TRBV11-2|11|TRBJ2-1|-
TGTGCCAGCAGCTATGGGGGGATACAGTTCTTC
CASSYGGIQFF
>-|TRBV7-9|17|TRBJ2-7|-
TGTGCCAGCAGCTCAACCCTTGGGCGGGGGCATTTCTACGAGCAGTACTTC
CASSSTLGRGHFYEQYF
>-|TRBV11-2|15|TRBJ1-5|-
TGTGCCAGCAGCTTAGATCGTGGCAGCAATCAGCCCCAGCATTTT
CASSLDRGSNQPQHF
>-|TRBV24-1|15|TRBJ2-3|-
TGTGCCACCAGTGACCGGGGGAGTGCCACGGATACGCAGTATTTT
CATSDRGSATDTQYF
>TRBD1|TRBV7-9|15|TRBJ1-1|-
TGTGCCAGCAGCTCCCGACAGGGGAGTAGCACTGAAGCTTTCTTT
CASSSRQGSSTEAFF
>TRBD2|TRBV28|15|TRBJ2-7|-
TGTGCCAGCAGGGGAGGGACTAGCGGGTCCTACGAGCAGTACTTC
CASRGGTSGSYEQYF
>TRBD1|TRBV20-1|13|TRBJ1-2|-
TGCAGTGCTAGTGGGGACAGTAACTATGGCTACACCTTC
CSASGDSNYGYTF
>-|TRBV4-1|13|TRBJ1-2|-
TGCGCCAGCAGCCAACAGGGCGGCTATGGCTACACCTTC
CASSQQGGYGYTF
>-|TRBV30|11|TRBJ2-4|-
TGTGCCTGGAGTGTCAAAAACATTCAGTACTTC
CAWSVKNIQYF